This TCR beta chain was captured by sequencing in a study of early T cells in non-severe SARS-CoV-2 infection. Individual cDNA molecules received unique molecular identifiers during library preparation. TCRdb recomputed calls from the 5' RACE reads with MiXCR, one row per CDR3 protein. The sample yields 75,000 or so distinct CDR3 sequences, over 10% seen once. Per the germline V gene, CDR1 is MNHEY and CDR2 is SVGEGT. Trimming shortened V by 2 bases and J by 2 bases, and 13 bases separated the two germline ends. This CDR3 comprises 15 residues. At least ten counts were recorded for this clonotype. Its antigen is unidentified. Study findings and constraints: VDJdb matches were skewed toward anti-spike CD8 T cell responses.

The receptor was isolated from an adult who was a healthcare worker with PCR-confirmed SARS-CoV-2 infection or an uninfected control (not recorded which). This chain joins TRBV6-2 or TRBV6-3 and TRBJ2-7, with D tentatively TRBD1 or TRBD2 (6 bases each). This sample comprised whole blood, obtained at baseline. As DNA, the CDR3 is TGTGCCAGCAGTTACGAGGGGGGAGCGGCCTACGAGCAGTACTTC. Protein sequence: CASSYEGGAAYEQYF.